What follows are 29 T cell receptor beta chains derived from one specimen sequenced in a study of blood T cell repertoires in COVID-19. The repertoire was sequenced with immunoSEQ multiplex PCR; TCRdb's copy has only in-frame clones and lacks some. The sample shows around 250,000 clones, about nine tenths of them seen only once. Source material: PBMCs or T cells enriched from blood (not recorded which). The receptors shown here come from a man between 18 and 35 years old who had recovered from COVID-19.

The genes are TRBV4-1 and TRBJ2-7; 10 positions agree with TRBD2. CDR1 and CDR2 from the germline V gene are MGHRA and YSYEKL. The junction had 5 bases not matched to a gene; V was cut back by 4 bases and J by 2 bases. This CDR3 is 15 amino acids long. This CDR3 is CASSPTSGTAYEQYF. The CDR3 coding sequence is TGCGCCAGCAGCCCAACTAGCGGGACGGCCTACGAGCAGTACTTC.

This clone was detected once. This chain's CDR3 is CASRNRDRGWTYEQYF. In nucleotides, the CDR3 is TGTGCCAGCAGGAACCGGGACAGGGGATGGACCTACGAGCAGTACTTC. The chain combines TRBV25-1 with TRBJ2-7; TRBD1 agrees at 10 bases. CDR1 MGHDK and CDR2 SYGVNS come from the germline V gene. CDR3 size: 16 residues. V lost 6 bases to trimming and J lost 2 bases; unmatched junction nucleotides: 10.

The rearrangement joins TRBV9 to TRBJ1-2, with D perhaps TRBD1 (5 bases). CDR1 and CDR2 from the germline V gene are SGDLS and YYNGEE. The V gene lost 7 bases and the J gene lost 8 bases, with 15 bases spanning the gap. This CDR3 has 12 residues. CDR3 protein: CASLGGRGGYTF. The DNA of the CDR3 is TGTGCCAGCCTCGGGGGGAGGGGCGGCTACACCTTC.

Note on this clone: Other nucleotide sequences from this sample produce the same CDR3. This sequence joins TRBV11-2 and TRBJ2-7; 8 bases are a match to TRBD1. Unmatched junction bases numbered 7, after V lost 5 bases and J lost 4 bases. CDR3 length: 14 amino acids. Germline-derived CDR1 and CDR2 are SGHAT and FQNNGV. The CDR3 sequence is CASSLDRGSYEQYF. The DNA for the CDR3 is TGTGCCAGCAGCCTTGACAGGGGCTCTTACGAGCAGTACTTC.

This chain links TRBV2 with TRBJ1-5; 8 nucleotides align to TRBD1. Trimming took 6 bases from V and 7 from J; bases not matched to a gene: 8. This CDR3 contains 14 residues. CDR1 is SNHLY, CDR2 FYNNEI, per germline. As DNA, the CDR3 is TGTGCCAGCAGAGGGACAGGTGGCTTACAGCCCCAGCATTTT. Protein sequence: CASRGTGGLQPQHF.

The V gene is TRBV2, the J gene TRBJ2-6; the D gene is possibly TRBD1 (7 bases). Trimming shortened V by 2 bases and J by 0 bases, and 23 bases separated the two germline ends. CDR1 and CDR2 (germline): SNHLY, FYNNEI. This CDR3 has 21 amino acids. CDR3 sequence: CASSEMGGQEVLSSGANVLTF. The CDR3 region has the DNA TGTGCCAGCAGTGAAATGGGAGGACAGGAGGTATTGAGCTCTGGGGCCAACGTCCTGACTTTC.

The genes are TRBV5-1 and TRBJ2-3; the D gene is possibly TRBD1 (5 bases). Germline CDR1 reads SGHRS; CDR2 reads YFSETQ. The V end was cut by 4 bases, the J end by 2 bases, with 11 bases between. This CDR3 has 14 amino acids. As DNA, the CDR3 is TGCGCCAGCAGCCCAAGGGGCTCCACAGATACGCAGTATTTT. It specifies CASSPRGSTDTQYF.

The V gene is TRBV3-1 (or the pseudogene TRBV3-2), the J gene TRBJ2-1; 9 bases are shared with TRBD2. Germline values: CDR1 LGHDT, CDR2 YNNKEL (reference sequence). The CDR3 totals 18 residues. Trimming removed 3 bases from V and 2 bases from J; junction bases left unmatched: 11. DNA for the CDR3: TGTGCCAGCAGCCACTACCTTATAAGCGGGGGGACCTACAATGAGCAGTTCTTC. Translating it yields CASSHYLISGGTYNEQFF.

The CDR3 here is CASSIVIAGGSGSTDTQYF. Written as DNA, the CDR3 is TGTGCCAGTAGTATAGTTATAGCGGGAGGATCGGGAAGCACAGATACGCAGTATTTT. This chain connects TRBV19 to TRBJ2-3; 10 bases map to TRBD2. Germline-derived CDR1 and CDR2 are LNHDA and SQIVND (reference sequence). CDR3 length: 19 residues. J lost 0 bases, V lost 1 base, and 10 bases had no gene match.

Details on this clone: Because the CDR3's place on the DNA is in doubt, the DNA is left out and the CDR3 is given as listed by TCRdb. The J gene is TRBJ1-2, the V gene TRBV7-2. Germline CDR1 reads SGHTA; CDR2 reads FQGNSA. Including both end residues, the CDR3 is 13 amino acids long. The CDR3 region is CASSTRWGGGADF.

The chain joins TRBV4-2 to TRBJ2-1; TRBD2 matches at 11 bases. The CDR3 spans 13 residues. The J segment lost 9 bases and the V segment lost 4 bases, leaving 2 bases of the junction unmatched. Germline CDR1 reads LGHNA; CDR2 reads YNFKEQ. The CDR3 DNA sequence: TGTGCCAGCAGCCCGACTAGCGGGACTGAGCAGTTCTTC. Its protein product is CASSPTSGTEQFF.

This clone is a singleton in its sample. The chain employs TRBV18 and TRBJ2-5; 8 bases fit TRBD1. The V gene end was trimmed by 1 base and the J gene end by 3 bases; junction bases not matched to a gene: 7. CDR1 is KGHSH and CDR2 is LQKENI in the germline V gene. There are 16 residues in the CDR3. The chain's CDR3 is CASSPLPDRGKETQYF. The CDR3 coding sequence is TGTGCCAGCTCACCACTCCCCGACAGGGGAAAAGAGACCCAGTACTTC.

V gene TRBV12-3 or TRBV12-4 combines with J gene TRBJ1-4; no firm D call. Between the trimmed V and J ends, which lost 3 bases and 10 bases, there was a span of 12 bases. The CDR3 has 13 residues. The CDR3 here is CASSFRSAGKLFF. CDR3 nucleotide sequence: TGTGCCAGCAGTTTTAGGTCGGCAGGAAAACTGTTTTTT.

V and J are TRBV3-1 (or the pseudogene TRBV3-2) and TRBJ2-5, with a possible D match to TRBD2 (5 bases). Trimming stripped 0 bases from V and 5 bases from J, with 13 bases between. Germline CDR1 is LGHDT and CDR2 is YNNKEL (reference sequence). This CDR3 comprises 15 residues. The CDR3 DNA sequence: TGTGCCAGCAGCCAAGATCTCCTAGCCGGCGAGACCCAGTACTTC. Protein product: CASSQDLLAGETQYF.

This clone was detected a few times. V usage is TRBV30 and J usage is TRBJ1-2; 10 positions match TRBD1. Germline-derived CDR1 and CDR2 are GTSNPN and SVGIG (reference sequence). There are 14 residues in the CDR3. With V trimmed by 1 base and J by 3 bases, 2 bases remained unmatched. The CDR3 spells CAWSEGTGDYGYTF. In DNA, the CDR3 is TGTGCCTGGAGTGAAGGGACAGGGGACTATGGCTACACCTTC.

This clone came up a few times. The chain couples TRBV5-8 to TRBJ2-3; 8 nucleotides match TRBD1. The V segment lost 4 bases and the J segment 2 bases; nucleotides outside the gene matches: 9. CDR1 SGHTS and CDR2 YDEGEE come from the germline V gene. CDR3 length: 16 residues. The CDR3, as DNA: TGTGCCAGCAGCCCAGGGGGCTCCCCCGCCACAGATACGCAGTATTTT. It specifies CASSPGGSPATDTQYF.

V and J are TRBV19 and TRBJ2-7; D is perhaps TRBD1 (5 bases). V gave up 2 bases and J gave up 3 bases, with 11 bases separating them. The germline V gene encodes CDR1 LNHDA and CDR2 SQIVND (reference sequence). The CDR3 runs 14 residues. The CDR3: CASSITRESYEQYF. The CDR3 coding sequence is TGTGCCAGTAGTATAACCAGGGAAAGCTACGAGCAGTACTTC.

CDR3: CASRPTGTGELFF. The CDR3 nucleotides read TGTGCCAGCAGGCCCACAGGGACCGGGGAGCTGTTTTTT. This chain joins TRBV13 and TRBJ2-2, with D possibly matching TRBD1 (6 bases). This CDR3 spans 13 amino acids. The V end was cut by 6 bases, the J end by 5 bases, with 10 bases between. The germline gives CDR1 PRHDT, CDR2 FYEKMQ (reference sequence).

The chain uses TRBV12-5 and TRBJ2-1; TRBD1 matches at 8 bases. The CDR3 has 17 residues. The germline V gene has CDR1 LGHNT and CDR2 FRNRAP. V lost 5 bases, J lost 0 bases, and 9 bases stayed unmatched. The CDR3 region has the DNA TGTGCTAGTGGTCCAGAACCGGGACAGGCCTCCTACAATGAGCAGTTCTTC. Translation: CASGPEPGQASYNEQFF. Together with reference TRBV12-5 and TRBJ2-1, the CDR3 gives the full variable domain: DARVTQTPRHKVTEMGQEVTMRCQPILGHNTVFWYRQTMMQGLELLAYFRNRAPLDDSGMPKDRFSAEMPDATLATLKIQPSEPRDSAVYFCASGPEPGQASYNEQFFGPGTRLTVL.

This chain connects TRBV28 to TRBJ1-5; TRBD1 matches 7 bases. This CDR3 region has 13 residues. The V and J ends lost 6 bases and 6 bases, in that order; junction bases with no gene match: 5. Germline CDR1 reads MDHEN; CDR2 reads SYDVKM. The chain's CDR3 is CASRDGTAQPQHF. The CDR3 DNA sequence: TGTGCCAGCAGGGACGGGACAGCTCAGCCCCAGCATTTT.

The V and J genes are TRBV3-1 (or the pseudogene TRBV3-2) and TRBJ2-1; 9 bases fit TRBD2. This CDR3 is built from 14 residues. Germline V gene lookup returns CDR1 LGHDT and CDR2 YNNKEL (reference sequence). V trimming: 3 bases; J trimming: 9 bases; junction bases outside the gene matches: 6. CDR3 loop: CASSQVSGSGEQFF. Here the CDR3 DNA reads TGTGCCAGCAGCCAGGTTAGCGGGAGCGGTGAGCAGTTCTTC.

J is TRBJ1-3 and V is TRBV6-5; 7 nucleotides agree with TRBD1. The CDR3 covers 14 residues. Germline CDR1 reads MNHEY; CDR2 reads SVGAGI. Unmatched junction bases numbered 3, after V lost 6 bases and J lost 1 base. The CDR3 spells CASRATGSGNTIYF. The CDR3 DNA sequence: TGTGCCAGCAGGGCGACAGGGTCTGGAAACACCATATATTTT.

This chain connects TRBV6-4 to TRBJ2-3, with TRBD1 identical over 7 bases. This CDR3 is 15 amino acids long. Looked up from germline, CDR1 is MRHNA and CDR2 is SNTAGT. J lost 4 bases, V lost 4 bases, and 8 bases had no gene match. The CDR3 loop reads CASSVAPGQSDTQYF. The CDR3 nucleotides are TGTGCCAGCAGTGTGGCTCCGGGACAGTCAGATACGCAGTATTTT.

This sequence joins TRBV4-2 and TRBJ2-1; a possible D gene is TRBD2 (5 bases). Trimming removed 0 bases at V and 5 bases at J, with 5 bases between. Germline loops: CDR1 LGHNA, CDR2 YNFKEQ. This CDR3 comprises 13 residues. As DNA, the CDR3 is TGTGCCAGCAGCCAAGAAGCGGACAATGAGCAGTTCTTC. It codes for CASSQEADNEQFF.

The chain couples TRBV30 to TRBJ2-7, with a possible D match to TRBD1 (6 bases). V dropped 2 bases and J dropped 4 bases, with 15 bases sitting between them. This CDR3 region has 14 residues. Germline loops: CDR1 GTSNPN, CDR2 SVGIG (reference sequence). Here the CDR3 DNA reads TGTGCCTGGAGTCCCGCCAGGGGCCGGTACGAGCAGTACTTC. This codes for CAWSPARGRYEQYF.

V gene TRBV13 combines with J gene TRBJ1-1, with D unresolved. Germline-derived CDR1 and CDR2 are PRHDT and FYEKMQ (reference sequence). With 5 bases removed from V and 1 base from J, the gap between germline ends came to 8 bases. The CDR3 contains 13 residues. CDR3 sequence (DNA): TGTGCCAGCAGCCCCTACGGGAACACTGAAGCTTTCTTT. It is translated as CASSPYGNTEAFF.

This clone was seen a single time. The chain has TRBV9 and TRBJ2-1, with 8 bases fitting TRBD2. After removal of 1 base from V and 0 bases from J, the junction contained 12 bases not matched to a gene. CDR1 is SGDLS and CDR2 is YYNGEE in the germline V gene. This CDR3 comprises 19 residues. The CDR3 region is CASSVTASGSLYSYNEQFF. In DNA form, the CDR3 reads TGTGCCAGCAGCGTAACTGCTAGCGGGTCCCTATACTCCTACAATGAGCAGTTCTTC. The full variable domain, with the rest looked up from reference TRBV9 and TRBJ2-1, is DSGVTQTPKHLITATGQRVTLRCSPRSGDLSVYWYQQSLDQGLQFLIQYYNGEERAKGNILERFSAQQFPDLHSELNLSSLELGDSALYFCASSVTASGSLYSYNEQFFGPGTRLTVL.

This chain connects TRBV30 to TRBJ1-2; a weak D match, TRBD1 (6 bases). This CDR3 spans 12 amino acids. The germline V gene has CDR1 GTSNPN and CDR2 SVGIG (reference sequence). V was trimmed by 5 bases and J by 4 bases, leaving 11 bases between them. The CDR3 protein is CAWDARGYGYTF. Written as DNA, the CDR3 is TGTGCCTGGGACGCCAGGGGCTATGGCTACACCTTC.

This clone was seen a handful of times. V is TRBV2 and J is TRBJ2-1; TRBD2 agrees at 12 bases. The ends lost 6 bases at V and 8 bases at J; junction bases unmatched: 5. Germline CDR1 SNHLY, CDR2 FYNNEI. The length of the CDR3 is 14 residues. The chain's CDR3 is CASSRLAGVDEQFF. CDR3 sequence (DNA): TGTGCCAGCAGCCGACTAGCGGGGGTGGATGAGCAGTTCTTC.